This is a list of T cell receptor beta chains from one sample in a study of cytomegalovirus exposure and HLA in healthy donors. Produced via immunoSEQ multiplex PCR; TCRdb's table is partial and in-frame only. The table includes tens of thousands of clones, more than 65% detected once. Material: PBMCs. These receptors all stem from a woman in her late teens or twenties in good health and CMV-seronegative. Each CDR3 is given with its conserved first and last residue. A D gene is named only where the DNA matches it firmly. Size values are once, few and many counts, or a class for expanded clones, and some rows have none.

TRBV28	TRBJ2-6	.	.	CASSLGSGANVLTF	TGTGCCAGCAGTTTGGGGAGTGGGGCCAACGTCCTGACTTTC
TRBV28	TRBJ2-7	TRBD1	.	CASSSPQGFRSYEQYF	TGTGCCAGCAGTTCTCCACAGGGGTTCCGTTCCTACGAGCAGTACTTC
TRBV19	TRBJ2-1	TRBD1	.	CASRAGGVYNEQFF	TGTGCCAGTAGGGCAGGGGGAGTCTACAATGAGCAGTTCTTC
TRBV5-6	TRBJ1-2	.	.	CASSLALGYTF	TGTGCCAGCAGCTTGGCCCTTGGCTACACCTTC
TRBV7-9	TRBJ2-1	TRBD2	.	CASSPSSSGREQFF	TGTGCCAGCAGCCCCAGTTCTAGCGGGCGTGAGCAGTTCTTC
TRBV23-1	TRBJ2-7	TRBD2	.	CASRGSGGEQYF	TGCGCCAGCAGGGGTTCGGGAGGCGAGCAGTACTTC
TRBV7-2	TRBJ2-7	TRBD1	.	CASSLRTTGWEWSEQYF	TGTGCCAGCAGCTTGAGAACGACAGGGTGGGAGTGGAGCGAGCAGTACTTC
TRBV21-1	TRBJ2-7	.	.	CASSKAGQVTTYEQYF	TGTGCCAGCAGCAAAGCGGGGCAGGTGACCACCTACGAGCAGTACTTC
TRBV6-1	TRBJ2-7	.	once	CASRATQESYEQYF	TGTGCCAGCAGGGCCACCCAGGAATCCTACGAGCAGTACTTC
TRBV5-1	TRBJ1-5	.	.	CASSLNSNSNQPQHF	TGCGCCAGCAGCTTGAACAGCAATAGCAATCAGCCCCAGCATTTT
TRBV28	TRBJ2-7	TRBD2	few	CASSFPPGTVTSGYSYEQYF	TGTGCCAGCAGTTTCCCCCCCGGGACAGTGACTAGCGGGTACTCCTACGAGCAGTACTTC
TRBV19	TRBJ2-2	.	once	CASSTRRQTANTGELFF	TGTGCCAGTAGTACACGCCGTCAGACTGCGAACACCGGGGAGCTGTTTTTT
TRBV15	TRBJ2-7	.	.	CATRRLDSYEQYF	TGTGCCACCAGGCGGTTGGATTCCTACGAGCAGTACTTC
TRBV6-4	TRBJ1-1	.	medium-sized	CASSEAENTEAFF	TGTGCCAGCAGTGAGGCGGAGAACACTGAAGCTTTCTTT
TRBV10-2	TRBJ2-7	TRBD1	.	CASTGTVYEQYF	TGCGCCAGCACCGGGACAGTTTATGAGCAGTACTTC
TRBV27	TRBJ2-3	TRBD2	.	CASSSGLAGSTDTQYF	TGTGCCAGCAGTTCAGGACTAGCGGGAAGCACAGATACGCAGTATTTT
TRBV27	TRBJ1-1	.	.	CASSYPGTPNTEAFF	TGTGCCAGCAGTTATCCCGGGACACCGAACACTGAAGCTTTCTTT
TRBV2	TRBJ2-1	TRBD1	.	CASRAKTGQSYNEQFF	TGTGCCAGCAGGGCCAAGACGGGACAGTCCTACAATGAGCAGTTCTTC
TRBV5-3	TRBJ2-3	TRBD2	.	CARSLTSGRTDTQYF	TGTGCCAGAAGCTTGACTAGCGGGAGGACAGATACGCAGTATTTT
TRBV9	TRBJ2-7	TRBD2	.	CASSEQPGLAASYEQYF	TGTGCCAGCAGCGAACAACCGGGACTAGCGGCTTCCTACGAGCAGTACTTC
TRBV10-1	TRBJ2-3	TRBD2	.	CASSPGTTLIDTQYF	TGCGCCAGTTCACCCGGGACTACCCTCATTGATACGCAGTATTTT
TRBV7-3	TRBJ2-3	TRBD2	.	CASSPGVAGGSDTQYF	TGTGCCAGCAGCCCAGGGGTAGCGGGAGGTTCGGATACGCAGTATTTT
TRBV6-5	TRBJ2-2	TRBD2	.	CASSVVAGAAGELFF	TGTGCCAGCAGTGTGGTCGCGGGAGCTGCCGGGGAGCTGTTTTTT
TRBV28	TRBJ2-7	.	.	CASVKQPYEQYF	TGTGCCAGCGTTAAACAGCCCTACGAGCAGTACTTC
TRBV7-2	TRBJ2-7	TRBD2	.	CASSGTSGLFYEQYF	TGTGCCAGCAGCGGGACTAGCGGGCTGTTCTACGAGCAGTACTTC
TRBV10-3	TRBJ2-1	.	few	CAISDSGGPVF	TGTGCCATCAGTGACTCAGGTGGCCCAGTCTTC
TRBV11-2	TRBJ2-1	TRBD2	.	CASSFYRTSGSYNEQFF	TGTGCCAGCAGCTTTTATCGGACTAGCGGGTCCTACAATGAGCAGTTCTTC
TRBV30	TRBJ2-7	TRBD2	once	CAWRYREIAGAAEEQYF	TGTGCCTGGAGGTATAGGGAAATAGCGGGGGCGGCGGAAGAGCAGTACTTC
TRBV4-1	TRBJ1-6	TRBD1	.	CASSHPGGADNSPLHF	TGCGCCAGCAGCCACCCAGGGGGCGCAGATAATTCACCCCTCCACTTT
TRBV30	TRBJ1-2	.	.	CAWSVAQNGYTF	TGTGCCTGGAGTGTGGCTCAGAATGGCTACACCTTC
TRBV27	TRBJ2-7	TRBD2	.	CASRRLAGTGEQYF	TGTGCCAGCAGGAGACTAGCGGGAACGGGCGAGCAGTACTTC
TRBV10-3	TRBJ2-1	.	.	CAIGRGKDLDEQFF	TGTGCCATCGGCCGCGGAAAGGACTTGGATGAGCAGTTCTTC
TRBV6-5	TRBJ2-3	.	once	CASMGRAPDTQYF	TGTGCCAGCATGGGGAGAGCCCCAGATACGCAGTATTTT
TRBV28	TRBJ1-2	.	.	CASSRSGGYGYTF	TGTGCCAGCAGCCGCTCCGGAGGGTATGGCTACACCTTC
TRBV6-1	TRBJ2-5	TRBD2	few	CASSEARLAGAYF	TGTGCCAGCAGTGAAGCAAGGCTAGCGGGAGCATACTTC
TRBV5-1	TRBJ1-5	.	.	CASSIDGLGNQPQHF	TGCGCCAGCAGCATTGACGGACTTGGGAATCAGCCCCAGCATTTT
TRBV7-9	TRBJ2-3	.	.	CASSLSTSTDTQYF	TGTGCCAGCAGCCTGTCGACTAGCACAGATACGCAGTATTTT